The 28 T cell receptor beta chains below come from one sample, sequenced in a study of blood T cell repertoires in COVID-19. Sequenced by immunoSEQ multiplex PCR; TCRdb stores in-frame clones only, minus some. This table holds a few hundred thousand clones, just under 90% found once. The material sequenced was peripheral blood. The source of these receptors is a woman in her thirties with COVID-19, enrolled during active disease.

The rearrangement joins TRBV30 to TRBJ2-2; possible D gene TRBD1, 5 bases. Trimming left V 4 bases short and J 2 bases short, with 11 bases between. This CDR3 spans 14 amino acids. CDR1 and CDR2 (germline): GTSNPN, SVGIG (reference sequence). The CDR3 sequence: CAWMGQSNTGELFF. In nucleotides, the CDR3 is TGTGCCTGGATGGGGCAGAGCAACACCGGGGAGCTGTTTTTT.

The V and J genes are TRBV2 and TRBJ2-5; TRBD1 agrees at 8 bases. CDR1 and CDR2 (germline): SNHLY, FYNNEI. J was trimmed by 8 bases and V by 4 bases; bases with no gene match: 9. This CDR3 is 14 amino acids long. The CDR3 DNA follows: TGTGCCAGCAGTGTGCAGGGACAGGAGAATACCCAGTACTTC. Protein: CASSVQGQENTQYF.

The V and J genes are TRBV6-5 and TRBJ1-2; TRBD1 is a possible D gene (5 bases). This CDR3 is 15 amino acids long. CDR1 and CDR2 from the germline V gene are MNHEY and SVGAGI. V was pared by 10 bases and J by 0 bases, with 18 bases between. The CDR3 coding sequence is TGTGCCACCTCGTTAACGACAGCTCCTAACTATGGCTACACCTTC. Translated, it gives CATSLTTAPNYGYTF.

V gene TRBV6-5 combines with J gene TRBJ2-7, with TRBD1 matching 7 bases. Germline V gene sequence: CDR1 MNHEY, CDR2 SVGAGI. CDR3 length: 16 residues. Losses at the gene ends were 0 bases for V and 2 bases for J; bases not matched to a gene: 7. The CDR3, as DNA: TGTGCCAGCAGTTACTCTACCGGGACAGTGACCTACGAGCAGTACTTC. Translation gives CASSYSTGTVTYEQYF.

This chain links TRBV19 with TRBJ1-1, with D perhaps matching TRBD1 (5 bases). Trimming shortened V by 5 bases and J by 4 bases, and 11 bases separated the two germline ends. The germline V gene encodes CDR1 LNHDA and CDR2 SQIVND (reference sequence). CDR3 length equals 13 residues. CDR3 coding DNA: TGTGCCAGTAGTCCTTGGAGGGGCACTGAAGCTTTCTTT. Its translation: CASSPWRGTEAFF.

This clone came up many times. This chain links TRBV9 with TRBJ2-7; the D is unclear. This CDR3 spans 14 amino acids. Germline lookup yields CDR1 SGDLS and CDR2 YYNGEE. Trimming pared 4 bases from V and 0 bases from J, leaving 11 bases between. The CDR3: CASSTARSSYEQYF. The CDR3 DNA reads TGTGCCAGCAGCACCGCTAGGTCCTCCTACGAGCAGTACTTC.

The chain couples TRBV7-8 to TRBJ2-7; TRBD1 agrees at 8 bases. The CDR3 has 15 residues. V shed 5 bases, J shed 4 bases, and the junction held 10 bases outside the gene matches. Per germline, CDR1 SGHVS and CDR2 FQNEAQ. CDR3 in DNA: TGTGCCAGCAGCCCCAGGGGGCGAATAGGATACGAGCAGTACTTC. Its translation: CASSPRGRIGYEQYF.

This chain joins TRBV5-1 and TRBJ2-3, with 7 bases matching TRBD2. Germline lookup yields CDR1 SGHRS and CDR2 YFSETQ. V was pared by 1 base and J by 6 bases, with 5 bases of the junction left unmatched. This CDR3 contains 14 residues. CDR3 coding DNA: TGCGCCAGCAGCTTGACGGCCGGGGGGGATACGCAGTATTTT. Amino acid sequence: CASSLTAGGDTQYF. Together with reference TRBV5-1 and TRBJ2-3, the CDR3 gives the full variable domain: KAGVTQTPRYLIKTRGQQVTLSCSPISGHRSVSWYQQTPGQGLQFLFEYFSETQRNKGNFPGRFSGRQFSNSRSEMNVSTLELGDSALYLCASSLTAGGDTQYFGPGTRLTVL.

The chain has TRBV5-1 and TRBJ1-2; no definite D call. CDR3 length: 15 amino acids. V lost 4 bases and J lost 2, with 15 bases in between. Germline assignment: CDR1 SGHRS and CDR2 YFSETQ. This CDR3 is CASSPDGGPNYGYTF. CDR3 DNA: TGCGCCAGCAGCCCCGACGGTGGGCCCAACTATGGCTACACCTTC.

This chain links TRBV7-9 with TRBJ1-5; D is perhaps TRBD1 (6 bases). CDR3 size: 15 residues. The V gene's germline CDR1 is SEHNR and CDR2 FQNEAQ (reference sequence). V was trimmed by 3 bases and J by 4 bases, leaving 13 bases between them. The CDR3 DNA reads as TGTGCCAGCAGCTTGGGGCAAAGGGGGAATCAGCCCCAGCATTTT. It translates to CASSLGQRGNQPQHF.

This clone was seen more than once but under ten times. The rearrangement uses TRBV7-8 and TRBJ1-1, with D uncertain. This CDR3 is built from 14 residues. V was pared by 1 base and J by 1 base, with 7 bases between. Germline values: CDR1 SGHVS, CDR2 FQNEAQ. The CDR3 DNA follows: TGTGCCAGCAGCTTAGAAGCGGGGAACACTGAAGCTTTCTTT. It translates to CASSLEAGNTEAFF.

Worth noting for this clone: The sample carries other DNA sequences with the same CDR3. The chain carries TRBV10-3 and TRBJ2-5, with a possible D match to TRBD2 (7 bases). From germline, CDR1 is ENHRY and CDR2 SYGVKD. The CDR3 consists of 14 residues. V shed 3 bases and J shed 4 bases, with 12 bases lying between them. CDR3 coding DNA: TGTGCCATCAGTGATCTAGGGGGGGGAGAGACCCAGTACTTC. This codes for CAISDLGGGETQYF.

V and J are TRBV30 and TRBJ2-4, with 10 bases matching TRBD2. Germline CDR1 is GTSNPN and CDR2 is SVGIG (reference sequence). V gave up 4 bases and J gave up 6 bases; unmatched junction bases: 9. CDR3 size: 15 residues. CDR3 nucleotides: TGTGCCTGGAACAAAGCGGGGGGGCTGGGAAACATTCAGTACTTC. This translates into CAWNKAGGLGNIQYF.

The chain uses TRBV28 and TRBJ1-5, with 7 bases fitting TRBD1. Germline V gene lookup returns CDR1 MDHEN and CDR2 SYDVKM. CDR3 length: 13 residues. Germline trimming cut 6 bases from V and 5 bases from J; bases unmatched to any gene: 4. DNA of the CDR3: TGTGCCAGCAGCGCCGACAGGGATCAGCCCCAGCATTTT. Translating gives CASSADRDQPQHF.

The chain has TRBV7-6 and TRBJ2-2; possibly TRBD2 for D (6 bases). Germline loops: CDR1 SGHVS, CDR2 FNYEAQ. This CDR3 contains 13 residues. Trimming took off 5 bases at V and 6 bases at J, with 10 bases between the two ends. The CDR3 DNA follows: TGTGCCAGCAGCCACTCGGGGGCCGGGGAGCTGTTTTTT. Translation gives CASSHSGAGELFF. The full variable domain, in which reference TRBV7-6 and TRBJ2-2 provide the parts outside the CDR3, is GAGVSQSPRYKVTKRGQDVALRCDPISGHVSLYWYRQALGQGPEFLTYFNYEAQQDKSGLPNDRFSAERPEGSISTLTIQRTEQRDSAMYRCASSHSGAGELFFGEGSRLTVL.

This sequence joins TRBV12-3 or TRBV12-4 and TRBJ1-1, with D maybe TRBD1 (5 bases). With 4 bases removed from V and 6 bases from J, the gap between germline ends came to 9 bases. This CDR3 is 12 amino acids long. The DNA for the CDR3 is TGTGCCAGCAGTTCCGGGGGTCCTGAAGCTTTCTTT. Its protein is CASSSGGPEAFF.

This sequence joins TRBV27 and TRBJ1-1; TRBD1 might be the D (5 bases). V dropped 1 base and J dropped 5 bases, with 20 bases sitting between them. This CDR3 spans 17 amino acids. Germline V gene sequence: CDR1 MNHEY, CDR2 SMNVEV (reference sequence). In DNA form, the CDR3 reads TGTGCCAGCAGTTTATTGGCTAAGACTCCCCGGGGGACTGAAGCTTTCTTT. This gives the protein CASSLLAKTPRGTEAFF.

The chain uses TRBV28 and TRBJ2-3; the match to TRBD2 covers 7 bases. The CDR3 extends over 15 amino acids. V lost 3 bases, J lost 1 base, and 4 bases stayed unmatched. CDR1 and CDR2 (germline): MDHEN, SYDVKM. The CDR3 nucleotides read TGTGCCAGCAGTTTGGGAGGGCAGGGCACAGATACGCAGTATTTT. Residues: CASSLGGQGTDTQYF. Full variable domain (outside the CDR3, taken from reference TRBV28 and TRBJ2-3): DVKVTQSSRYLVKRTGEKVFLECVQDMDHENMFWYRQDPGLGLRLIYFSYDVKMKEKGDIPEGYSVSREKKERFSLILESASTNQTSMYLCASSLGGQGTDTQYFGPGTRLTVL.

The V gene is TRBV6-5, the J gene TRBJ2-5; a weak D match, TRBD1 (7 bases). Trimming stripped 7 bases from V and 5 bases from J, with 11 bases between. The germline CDR1 and CDR2 sequences are MNHEY and SVGAGI. The length of the CDR3 is 12 residues. In DNA, the CDR3 is TGTGCCAGCACGGCAGGGGGGGAGACCCAGTACTTC. Translation: CASTAGGETQYF.

This clone was counted a few times. The gene calls are TRBV7-9 and TRBJ1-2; the D gene is possibly TRBD1 (6 bases). Germline lookup yields CDR1 SEHNR and CDR2 FQNEAQ (reference sequence). The V and J ends lost 5 bases and 0 bases respectively, with 13 bases between them. CDR3 length: 15 residues. Here the CDR3 reads CASSPETGTNYGYTF. CDR3 bases: TGTGCCAGCAGCCCAGAGACAGGCACTAACTATGGCTACACCTTC.

The chain links TRBV6-5 to TRBJ1-5; D unclear. The length of the CDR3 is 13 residues. Between the trimmed V and J ends, which lost 5 bases and 7 bases, there was a span of 12 bases. Germline V lookup: CDR1 MNHEY, CDR2 SVGAGI. CDR3 in DNA: TGTGCCAGCAGTCACGGCTCGGAGCAGCCCCAGCATTTT. This encodes CASSHGSEQPQHF.

The gene calls are TRBV18 and TRBJ1-1; 7 bases line up with TRBD1. In germline, CDR1 is KGHSH, CDR2 LQKENI. J was trimmed by 3 bases and V by 4 bases; bases with no gene match: 5. CDR3 size: 14 residues. This CDR3 is CASSLTGMYTEAFF. The CDR3 DNA sequence: TGTGCCAGCTCACTGACAGGGATGTACACTGAAGCTTTCTTT.

The J gene is TRBJ2-7, the V gene TRBV27; the D gene is possibly TRBD2 (6 bases). This CDR3 is 16 amino acids long. The germline V gene encodes CDR1 MNHEY and CDR2 SMNVEV (reference sequence). V was clipped by 0 bases and J by 0 bases, with 12 bases between them. The CDR3 DNA reads TGTGCCAGCAGTTTATCCGGTGGAGGGAACTCCTACGAGCAGTACTTC. It yields the protein CASSLSGGGNSYEQYF.

V usage is TRBV19 and J usage is TRBJ1-1; a possible D gene is TRBD1 (5 bases). Trimming removed 7 bases from V and 1 base from J, with 13 bases in between. The germline CDR1 and CDR2 sequences are LNHDA and SQIVND (reference sequence). This CDR3 has 14 residues. CDR3 coding DNA: TGTGCCAGTAACTCGGGAGGGACGAACACTGAAGCTTTCTTT. This sequence encodes CASNSGGTNTEAFF.

The CDR3 loop reads CASSLAAGGYTDTQYF. The CDR3 DNA is TGTGCCAGCAGTTTAGCGGCGGGGGGGTACACAGATACGCAGTATTTT. The chain joins TRBV27 to TRBJ2-3, with TRBD2 identical over 9 bases. V shed 2 bases and J 2 bases; nucleotides not matched to a gene: 5. The CDR3 sequence is 16 residues long. CDR1 and CDR2 (germline): MNHEY, SMNVEV (reference sequence).

J is TRBJ2-1 and V is TRBV7-9; 8 bases agree with TRBD1. This CDR3 comprises 16 residues. J was trimmed by 0 bases and V by 5 bases; bases with no gene match: 6. Looked up from germline, CDR1 is SEHNR and CDR2 is FQNEAQ (reference sequence). The CDR3 nucleotides are TGTGCCAGCAGCCCAACACAGGGGGTCTCCTACAATGAGCAGTTCTTC. As protein: CASSPTQGVSYNEQFF.

The chain joins TRBV5-4 to TRBJ1-1; TRBD1 matches at 7 bases. The CDR3 has 14 amino acids. The junction had 13 bases not matched to a gene; V was cut back by 2 bases and J by 12 bases. Looked up from germline, CDR1 is SGHNT and CDR2 is YYREEE (reference sequence). This CDR3 reads CASSLGPGTDKPFF. The CDR3 DNA follows: TGTGCCAGCAGCTTAGGCCCCGGGACAGACAAGCCTTTCTTT.

V usage is TRBV6-4 and J usage is TRBJ1-4, with TRBD1 matching 7 bases. The CDR3 extends over 18 amino acids. V shed 2 bases, J shed 6 bases, and the junction held 15 bases outside the gene matches. CDR1 is MRHNA and CDR2 is SNTAGT in the germline V gene. The CDR3 region is CASSDQVQGTIRDEKLFF. The CDR3 nucleotides read TGTGCCAGCAGTGACCAGGTACAGGGGACGATACGGGATGAAAAACTGTTTTTT.